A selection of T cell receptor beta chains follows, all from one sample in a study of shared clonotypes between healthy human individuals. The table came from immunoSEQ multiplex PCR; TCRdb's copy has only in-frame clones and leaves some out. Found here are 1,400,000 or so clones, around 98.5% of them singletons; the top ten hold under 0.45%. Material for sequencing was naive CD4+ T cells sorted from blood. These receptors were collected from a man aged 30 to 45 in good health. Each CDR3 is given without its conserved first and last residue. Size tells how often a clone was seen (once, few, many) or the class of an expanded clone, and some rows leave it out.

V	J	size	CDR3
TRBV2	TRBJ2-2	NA	ASTSVEGGELF
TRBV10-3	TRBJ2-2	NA	AISGGTGRTGELF
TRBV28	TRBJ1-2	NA	ASSSFYGYT
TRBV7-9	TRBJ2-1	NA	ASSFTGTGSSYNEQF
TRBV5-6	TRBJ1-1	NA	ASSYQGWGTEAF
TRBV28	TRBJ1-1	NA	ASGTFTEAF
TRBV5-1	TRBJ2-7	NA	ASSFTSDGRYEQY
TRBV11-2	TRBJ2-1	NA	ASIRLAGERNEQF
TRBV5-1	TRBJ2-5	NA	ASSFTPQETQY
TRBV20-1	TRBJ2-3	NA	SARRDTQY
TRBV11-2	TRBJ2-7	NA	ASSPAPREWYEQY
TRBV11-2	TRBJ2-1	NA	ASSSAGGIYNEQF
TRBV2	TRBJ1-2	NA	ASSTGSLGYT
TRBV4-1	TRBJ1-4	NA	ASSPRAFNEKLF
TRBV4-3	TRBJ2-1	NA	ASSQEVTGDGYNEQF
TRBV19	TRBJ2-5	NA	ASSIDPLTTGYSETQY
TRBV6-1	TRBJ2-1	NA	ASSDRTSGRAYNEQF
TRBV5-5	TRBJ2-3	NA	ASSLEDLARPLN
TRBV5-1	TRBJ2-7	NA	ASSLNRADYEQY
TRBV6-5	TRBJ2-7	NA	ASSFGREQY
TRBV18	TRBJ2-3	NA	ASSISGTDTQY
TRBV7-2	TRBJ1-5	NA	ASSPPGQPQH
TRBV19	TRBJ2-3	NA	ASSIAGGRTDTQY
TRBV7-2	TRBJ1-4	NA	ASSPTAYNEKLF
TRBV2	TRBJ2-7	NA	ASSSSLRYGDEQY
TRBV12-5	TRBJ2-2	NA	ASTTGIGELF
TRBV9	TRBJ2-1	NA	ASSEGPFNEQF
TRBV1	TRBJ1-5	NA	TSSQDPDRGNQPQH
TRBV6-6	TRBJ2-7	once	ASRDTGTDDYEQY
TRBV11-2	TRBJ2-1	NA	ASSRQGTGVSYNEQF
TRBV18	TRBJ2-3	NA	ASSPRTSGSTDTQY
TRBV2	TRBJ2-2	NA	ASSTDRDNTGELF
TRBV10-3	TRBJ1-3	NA	AIRTDISGNTIY
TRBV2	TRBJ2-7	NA	ASTGIAGGPGQY
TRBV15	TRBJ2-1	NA	ATSGGLAGVYNEQF
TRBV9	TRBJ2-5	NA	ASSVLAEGQETQY
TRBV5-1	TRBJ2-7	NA	ASGTSGSYTYEQY
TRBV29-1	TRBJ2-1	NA	SVLRGASYNEQF
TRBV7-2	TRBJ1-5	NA	ASSLVRAGSNQPQH
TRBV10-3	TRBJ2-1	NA	AISEFTANYNEQF
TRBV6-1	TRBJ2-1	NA	ASSPGTGGNEQF
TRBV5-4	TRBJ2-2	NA	ASSAFGTHTGELF
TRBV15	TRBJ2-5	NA	ATSSVGQETQY
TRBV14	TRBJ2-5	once	ASSHLLAGVETQY
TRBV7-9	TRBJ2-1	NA	ASSSVGAGGPENEQF
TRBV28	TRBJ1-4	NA	ASSFTGWGGLF
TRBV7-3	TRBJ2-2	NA	ASSPTGASNTGELF
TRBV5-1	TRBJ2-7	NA	ASSLGLRPITYEQY
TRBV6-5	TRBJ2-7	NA	ASSYPGQYEQY
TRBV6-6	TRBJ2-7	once	ASLQGGLYEQY
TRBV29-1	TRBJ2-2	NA	SVSRPNRPGELF
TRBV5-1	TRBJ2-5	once	ASGLTGEGGETQY
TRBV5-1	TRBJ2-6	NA	ASSFLDNQYSGANVLT
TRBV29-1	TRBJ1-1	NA	SGNSMTNTEAF
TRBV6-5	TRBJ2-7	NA	ASSSRVESYEQY
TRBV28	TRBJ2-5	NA	ATGTTGGQETQY
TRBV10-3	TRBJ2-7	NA	AILDRRSYEQY
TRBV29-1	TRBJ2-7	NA	SVGGGDRKMTYEQY